This TCR beta chain originates from a study of cytomegalovirus exposure and HLA in healthy donors. CDR3 length: 14 amino acids. Trimming left V 1 base short and J 7 bases short, with 17 bases between. CDR1 and CDR2 from the germline V gene are GTSNPN and SVGIG (reference sequence). It was with 60 Vbeta and 13 Jbeta primers that the PCR ran. The method was immunoSEQ multiplex PCR; TCRdb's version includes in-frame clones alone and lacks a portion of them. The data hold 80,000 to 95,000 clones, with approximately 57% observed a single time. The chain carries TRBV30 and TRBJ2-7, with a weak D call TRBD2 (6 bases). Source material: PBMCs. The TCR originated in a young woman in good health and CMV-seronegative. The DNA for the CDR3 is TGTGCCTGGAGTGATCTAGCGACGGGGAAAGAGCAGTACTTC. It translates to CAWSDLATGKEQYF. The variable domain in full, with the rest retrieved from reference TRBV30 and TRBJ2-7, is SQTIHQWPATLVQPVGSPLSLECTVEGTSNPNLYWYRQAAGRGLQLLFYSVGIGQISSEVPQNLSASRPQDRQFILSSKKLLLSDSGFYLCAWSDLATGKEQYFGPGTRLTVT.